The 9 T cell receptor beta chains below all came from one sample that was sequenced in a study of blood T cell repertoires in COVID-19. The assay was immunoSEQ multiplex PCR, and TCRdb's table has in-frame clones only and misses some. Here the sample spans around 200,000 clones, 85% to 90% being singletons. Sequencing used PBMCs or T cells enriched from blood (not recorded which). Receptors originate from a woman between 40 and 50 years old with acute COVID-19.

This chain connects TRBV28 to TRBJ2-1; the match to TRBD2 covers 9 bases. With 5 bases clipped from V and 0 bases from J, the junction kept 5 bases outside the gene matches. This CDR3 region has 16 residues. CDR1 is MDHEN, CDR2 SYDVKM, per germline. DNA of the CDR3: TGTGCCAGCAGTCGAATAGCGGGGGTCTCCTACAATGAGCAGTTCTTC. It yields the protein CASSRIAGVSYNEQFF.

This chain joins TRBV3-1 (or the pseudogene TRBV3-2) and TRBJ2-2; 14 bases are a match to TRBD2. The CDR3 has 18 amino acids. Unmatched junction bases numbered 9, after V lost 4 bases and J lost 5 bases. CDR1 and CDR2 (germline): LGHDT, YNNKEL (reference sequence). CDR3 residues: CASSRFLTSGGATGELFF. DNA of the CDR3: TGTGCCAGCAGCCGATTCCTGACTAGCGGGGGGGCAACCGGGGAGCTGTTTTTT.

The chain combines TRBV3-1 (or the pseudogene TRBV3-2) with TRBJ1-3; 7 nucleotides line up with TRBD1. The CDR3 has 16 amino acids. The V and J ends lost 3 bases and 0 bases, in that order; junction bases with no gene match: 5. Germline-derived CDR1 and CDR2 are LGHDT and YNNKEL (reference sequence). CDR3 sequence: CASSQWTGPSGNTIYF. The CDR3, as DNA: TGTGCCAGCAGCCAGTGGACAGGTCCCTCTGGAAACACCATATATTTT.

The chain combines TRBV6-5 with TRBJ1-5; D ambiguous. The CDR3 runs to 13 residues. V gave up 7 bases and J gave up 6 bases, with 13 bases separating them. The germline gives CDR1 MNHEY, CDR2 SVGAGI. The CDR3, as DNA: TGTGCCAGCACCAGAGCGCAGACTCAGCCCCAGCATTTT. Its translation is CASTRAQTQPQHF.

This chain uses TRBV25-1 with TRBJ1-6; D is ambiguous. Trimming left V 2 bases short and J 0 bases short, with 11 bases between. The CDR3 contains 17 residues. The V gene's germline CDR1 is MGHDK and CDR2 SYGVNS. The CDR3 DNA sequence: TGTGCCAGCAGTGAAGACACCCCGAGCTCCTATAATTCACCCCTCCACTTT. Translation gives CASSEDTPSSYNSPLHF.

This sequence joins TRBV5-4 and TRBJ1-2, with 7 bases matching TRBD1. Losses at the gene ends were 1 base for V and 4 bases for J; bases not matched to a gene: 7. Germline CDR1 is SGHNT and CDR2 is YYREEE (reference sequence). The CDR3 covers 15 residues. The CDR3 region is CASSLRAGGFYGYTF. The CDR3 DNA follows: TGTGCCAGCAGCTTGAGAGCAGGGGGGTTCTATGGCTACACCTTC.

The CDR3 region is CASSQVQGLNEKLFF. The CDR3 nucleotides are TGTGCCAGCAGCCAGGTACAGGGGCTTAATGAAAAACTGTTTTTT. The chain couples TRBV4-2 to TRBJ1-4; 7 nucleotides align to TRBD1. After removal of 3 bases from V and 4 bases from J, the junction contained 5 bases not matched to a gene. This CDR3 contains 15 residues. Germline V gives CDR1 LGHNA, CDR2 YNFKEQ.

V usage is TRBV2 and J usage is TRBJ2-3; possibly TRBD1 for D (5 bases). The CDR3 sequence is 15 residues long. Looked up from germline, CDR1 is SNHLY and CDR2 is FYNNEI. The V and J ends lost 4 bases and 1 base respectively, with 12 bases between them. CDR3 region: CASSAQGWGTDTQYF. CDR3 sequence (DNA): TGTGCCAGCAGTGCGCAGGGTTGGGGCACAGATACGCAGTATTTT.

The rearrangement uses TRBV7-8 and TRBJ1-2, with a tentative D call TRBD1 (6 bases). Germline values: CDR1 SGHVS, CDR2 FQNEAQ. There are 16 residues in the CDR3. V was cut by 1 base and J by 4 bases, with 16 bases left in between. CDR3 in amino acids: CASSLDAGDGIYGYTF. Written as DNA, the CDR3 is TGTGCCAGCAGCTTAGATGCAGGGGATGGTATCTATGGCTACACCTTC.